This TCR beta chain was obtained from a study of blood T cell repertoires in COVID-19. Study-wide context: The United States, Italy and Spain provided the acute and convalescent COVID-19 samples. Sample material is recorded as cDNA or gDNA derived from T cells, B-cell-depleted T cells, or PBMCs.

This clone was detected only once. Participants came from fewer than 25 US areas, aged roughly 18 to 95 years. Germline V lookup: CDR1 MDHEN, CDR2 SYDVKM. The V gene lost 4 bases and the J gene lost 0 bases, with 13 bases spanning the gap. The CDR3 extends over 16 amino acids. In the source study's methods: From reference gene primer amplification, estimates of nucleated cell counts were derived. Method: immunoSEQ multiplex PCR; TCRdb's copy keeps in-frame clones and lacks some. V and J calls plus clone size are reproduced from that table; the DNA served to infer D and trimming. The sample consists of 300,000 to 350,000 clones, almost 90% of them appearing once.

The receptor's source is a woman under 30 with acute COVID-19. This chain links TRBV28 with TRBJ1-5, with D maybe TRBD1 (5 bases). Sequenced sample: PBMCs or T cells enriched from blood (not recorded which). The CDR3 DNA reads TGTGCCAGCAGTTCCGGGACTCTTAATAGCAATCAGCCCCAGCATTTT. It yields the protein CASSSGTLNSNQPQHF. The full variable domain, rest sourced from reference TRBV28 and TRBJ1-5, is DVKVTQSSRYLVKRTGEKVFLECVQDMDHENMFWYRQDPGLGLRLIYFSYDVKMKEKGDIPEGYSVSREKKERFSLILESASTNQTSMYLCASSSGTLNSNQPQHFGDGTRLSIL.